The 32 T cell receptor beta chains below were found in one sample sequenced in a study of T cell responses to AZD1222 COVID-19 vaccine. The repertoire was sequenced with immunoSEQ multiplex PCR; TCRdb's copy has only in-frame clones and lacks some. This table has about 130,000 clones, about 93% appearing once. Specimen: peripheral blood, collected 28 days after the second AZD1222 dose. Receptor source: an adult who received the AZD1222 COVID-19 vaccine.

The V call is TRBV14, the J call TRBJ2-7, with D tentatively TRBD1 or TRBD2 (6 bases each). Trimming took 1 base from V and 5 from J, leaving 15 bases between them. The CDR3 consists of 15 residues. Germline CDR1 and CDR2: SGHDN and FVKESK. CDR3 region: CASSQGWGAGNEQYF. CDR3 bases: TGTGCCAGCAGCCAAGGTTGGGGGGCAGGGAACGAGCAGTACTTC.

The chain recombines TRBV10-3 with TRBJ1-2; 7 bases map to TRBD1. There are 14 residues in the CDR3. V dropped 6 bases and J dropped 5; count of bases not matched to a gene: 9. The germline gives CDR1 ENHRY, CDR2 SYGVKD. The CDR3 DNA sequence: TGTGCCATCAGCCCCCCCGGGACAGTTTATGGCTACACCTTC. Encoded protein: CAISPPGTVYGYTF.

The CDR3 DNA reads as TGTGCCAGCACCCCTATGGGGTACGGCTATGGCTACACCTTC. Translation: CASTPMGYGYGYTF. The chain has TRBV9 and TRBJ1-2, with no clear D. V lost 6 bases and J 4 bases, leaving 16 bases between the germline ends. The CDR3 has 14 amino acids. Germline V CDR1 and CDR2: SGDLS, YYNGEE. Using reference TRBV9 and TRBJ1-2 for the parts outside the CDR3, the full variable domain is DSGVTQTPKHLITATGQRVTLRCSPRSGDLSVYWYQQSLDQGLQFLIQYYNGEERAKGNILERFSAQQFPDLHSELNLSSLELGDSALYFCASTPMGYGYGYTFGSGTRLTVV.

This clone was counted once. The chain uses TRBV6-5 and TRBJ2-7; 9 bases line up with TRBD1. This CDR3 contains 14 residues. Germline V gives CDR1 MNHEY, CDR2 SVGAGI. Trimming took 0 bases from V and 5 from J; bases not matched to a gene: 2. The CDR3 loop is CASSYSGTGNEQYF. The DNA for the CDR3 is TGTGCCAGCAGTTACTCGGGGACAGGGAACGAGCAGTACTTC.

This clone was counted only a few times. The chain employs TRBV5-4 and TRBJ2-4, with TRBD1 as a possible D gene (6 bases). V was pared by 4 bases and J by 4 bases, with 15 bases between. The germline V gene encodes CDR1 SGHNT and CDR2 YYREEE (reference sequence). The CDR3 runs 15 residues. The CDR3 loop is CASSTPGARKNIQYF. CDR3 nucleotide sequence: TGTGCCAGCAGCACACCAGGGGCTCGTAAAAACATTCAGTACTTC.

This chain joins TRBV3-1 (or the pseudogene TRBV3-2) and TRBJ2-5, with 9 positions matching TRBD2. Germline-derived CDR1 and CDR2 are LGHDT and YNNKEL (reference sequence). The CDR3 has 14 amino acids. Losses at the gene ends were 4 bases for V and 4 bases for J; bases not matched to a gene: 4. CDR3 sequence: CASSLAGGRETQYF. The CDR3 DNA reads TGTGCCAGCAGCCTTGCGGGGGGGCGAGAGACCCAGTACTTC.

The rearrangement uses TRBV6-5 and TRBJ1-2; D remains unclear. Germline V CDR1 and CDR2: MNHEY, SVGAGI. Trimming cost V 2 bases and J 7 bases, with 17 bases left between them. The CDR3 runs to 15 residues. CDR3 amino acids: CASSYTSSGFRGYTF. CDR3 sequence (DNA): TGTGCCAGCAGTTACACCTCATCGGGGTTCCGTGGCTACACCTTC.

The CDR3 region has the DNA TGTGCCAGCAGCTCGCAGGGAGGTACGGCTGGTTACGAGCAGTACTTC. Translated: CASSSQGGTAGYEQYF. This chain joins TRBV7-6 and TRBJ2-7; the D gene is possibly TRBD2 (6 bases). This CDR3 has 16 amino acids. Looked up from germline, CDR1 is SGHVS and CDR2 is FNYEAQ. Between the trimmed V and J ends, which lost 4 bases and 4 bases, there was a span of 20 bases.

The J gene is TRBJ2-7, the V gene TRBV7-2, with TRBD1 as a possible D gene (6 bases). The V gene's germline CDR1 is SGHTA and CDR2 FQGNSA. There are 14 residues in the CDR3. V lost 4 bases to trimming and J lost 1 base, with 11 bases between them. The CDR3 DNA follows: TGTGCCAGCAGCTCTGAGACAGGTTCCTACGAGCAGTACTTC. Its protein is CASSSETGSYEQYF. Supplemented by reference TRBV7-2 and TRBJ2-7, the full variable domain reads GAGVSQSPSNKVTEKGKDVELRCDPISGHTALYWYRQSLGQGLEFLIYFQGNSAPDKSGLPSDRFSAERTGGSVSTLTIQRTQQEDSAVYLCASSSETGSYEQYFGPGTRLTVT.

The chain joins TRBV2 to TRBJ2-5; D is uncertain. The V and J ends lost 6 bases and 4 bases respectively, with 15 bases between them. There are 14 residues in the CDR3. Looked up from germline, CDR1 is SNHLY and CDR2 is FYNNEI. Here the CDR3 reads CASRAPMGSETQYF. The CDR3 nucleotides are TGTGCCAGCAGGGCTCCAATGGGATCAGAGACCCAGTACTTC. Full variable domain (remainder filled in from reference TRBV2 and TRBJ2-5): EPEVTQTPSHQVTQMGQEVILRCVPISNHLYFYWYRQILGQKVEFLVSFYNNEISEKSEIFDDQFSVERPDGSNFTLKIRSTKLEDSAMYFCASRAPMGSETQYFGPGTRLLVL.

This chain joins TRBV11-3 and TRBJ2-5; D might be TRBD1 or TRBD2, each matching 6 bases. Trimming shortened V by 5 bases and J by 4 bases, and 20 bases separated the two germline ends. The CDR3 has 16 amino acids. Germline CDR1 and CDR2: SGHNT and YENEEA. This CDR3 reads CASSRLGGGLLETQYF. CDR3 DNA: TGTGCCAGCAGCCGTCTGGGGGGCGGGTTGTTAGAGACCCAGTACTTC.

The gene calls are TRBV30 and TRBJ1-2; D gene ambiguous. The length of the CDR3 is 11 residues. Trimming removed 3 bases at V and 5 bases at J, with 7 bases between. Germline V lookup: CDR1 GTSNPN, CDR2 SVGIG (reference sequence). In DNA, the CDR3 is TGTGCCTGGAGCCTTGAATATGGCTACACCTTC. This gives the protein CAWSLEYGYTF. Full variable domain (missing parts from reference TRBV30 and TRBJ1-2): SQTIHQWPATLVQPVGSPLSLECTVEGTSNPNLYWYRQAAGRGLQLLFYSVGIGQISSEVPQNLSASRPQDRQFILSSKKLLLSDSGFYLCAWSLEYGYTFGSGTRLTVV.

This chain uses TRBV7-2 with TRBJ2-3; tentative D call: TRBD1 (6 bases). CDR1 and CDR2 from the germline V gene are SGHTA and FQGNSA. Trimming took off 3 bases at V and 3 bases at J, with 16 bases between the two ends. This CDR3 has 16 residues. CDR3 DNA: TGTGCCAGCAGCTTGGGGGCACCAGAGATGACAGATACGCAGTATTTT. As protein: CASSLGAPEMTDTQYF.

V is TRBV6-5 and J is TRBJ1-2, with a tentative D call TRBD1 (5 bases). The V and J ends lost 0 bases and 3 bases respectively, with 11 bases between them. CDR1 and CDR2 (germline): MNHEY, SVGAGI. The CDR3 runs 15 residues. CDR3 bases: TGTGCCAGCAGTTACTCGTATGACAGCCACTATGGCTACACCTTC. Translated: CASSYSYDSHYGYTF.

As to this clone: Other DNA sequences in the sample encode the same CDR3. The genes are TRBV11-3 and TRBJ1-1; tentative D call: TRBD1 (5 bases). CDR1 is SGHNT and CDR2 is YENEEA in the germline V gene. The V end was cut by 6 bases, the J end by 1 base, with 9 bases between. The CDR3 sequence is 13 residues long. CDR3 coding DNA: TGTGCCAGCAGTCTAGACAGGAACACTGAAGCTTTCTTT. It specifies CASSLDRNTEAFF.

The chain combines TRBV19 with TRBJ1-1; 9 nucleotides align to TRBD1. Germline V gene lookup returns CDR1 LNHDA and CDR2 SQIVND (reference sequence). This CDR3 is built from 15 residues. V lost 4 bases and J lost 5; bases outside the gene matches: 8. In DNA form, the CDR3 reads TGTGCCAGTAGTAAGGGACAGGGTGGCGGAACTGAAGCTTTCTTT. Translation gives CASSKGQGGGTEAFF.

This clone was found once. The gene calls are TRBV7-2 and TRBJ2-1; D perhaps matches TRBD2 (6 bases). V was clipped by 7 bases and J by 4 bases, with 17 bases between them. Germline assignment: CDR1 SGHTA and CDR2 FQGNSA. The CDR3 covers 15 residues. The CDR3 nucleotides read TGTGCCAGCACCCCGATCGGGACTGCATACAATGAGCAGTTCTTC. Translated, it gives CASTPIGTAYNEQFF.

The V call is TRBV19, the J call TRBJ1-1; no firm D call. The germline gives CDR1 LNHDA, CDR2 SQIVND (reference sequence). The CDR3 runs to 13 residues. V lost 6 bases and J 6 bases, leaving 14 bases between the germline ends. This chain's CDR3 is CASSRIEAPEAFF. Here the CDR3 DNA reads TGTGCCAGTAGCCGGATCGAAGCCCCTGAAGCTTTCTTT.

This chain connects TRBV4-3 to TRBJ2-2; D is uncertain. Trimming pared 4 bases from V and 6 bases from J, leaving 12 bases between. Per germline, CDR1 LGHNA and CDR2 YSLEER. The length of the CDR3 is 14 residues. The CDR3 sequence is CASSLTVLSGELFF. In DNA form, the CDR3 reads TGCGCCAGCAGCCTTACCGTCCTTTCCGGGGAGCTGTTTTTT.

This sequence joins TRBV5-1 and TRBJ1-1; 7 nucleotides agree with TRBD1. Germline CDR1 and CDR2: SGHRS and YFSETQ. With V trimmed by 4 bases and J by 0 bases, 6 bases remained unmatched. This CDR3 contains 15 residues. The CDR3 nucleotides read TGCGCCAGCAGCGTACAGGGGAGGGTGAACACTGAAGCTTTCTTT. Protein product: CASSVQGRVNTEAFF. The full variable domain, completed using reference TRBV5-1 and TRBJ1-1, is KAGVTQTPRYLIKTRGQQVTLSCSPISGHRSVSWYQQTPGQGLQFLFEYFSETQRNKGNFPGRFSGRQFSNSRSEMNVSTLELGDSALYLCASSVQGRVNTEAFFGQGTRLTVV.

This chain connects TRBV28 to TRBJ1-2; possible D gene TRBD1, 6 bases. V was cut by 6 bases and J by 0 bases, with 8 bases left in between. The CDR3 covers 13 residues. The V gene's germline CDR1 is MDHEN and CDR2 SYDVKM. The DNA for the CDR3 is TGTGCCAGCAGGAGGGGGGCTAACTATGGCTACACCTTC. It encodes CASRRGANYGYTF.

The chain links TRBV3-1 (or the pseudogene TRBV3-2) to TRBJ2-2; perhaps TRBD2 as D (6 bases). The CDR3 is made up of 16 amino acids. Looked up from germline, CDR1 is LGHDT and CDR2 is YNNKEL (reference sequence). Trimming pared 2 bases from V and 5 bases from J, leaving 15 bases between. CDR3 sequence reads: CASSQPSTRWTGELFF. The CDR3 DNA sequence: TGTGCCAGCAGCCAACCTTCGACTAGGTGGACCGGGGAGCTGTTTTTT.

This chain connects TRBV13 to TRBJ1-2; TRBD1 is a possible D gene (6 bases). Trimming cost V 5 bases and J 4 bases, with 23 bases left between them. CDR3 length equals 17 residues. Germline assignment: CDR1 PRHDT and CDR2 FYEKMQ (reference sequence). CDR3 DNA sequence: TGTGCCAGCAGCCGAGTTGGTGGACAGTCGGTTATCTATGGCTACACCTTC. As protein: CASSRVGGQSVIYGYTF.

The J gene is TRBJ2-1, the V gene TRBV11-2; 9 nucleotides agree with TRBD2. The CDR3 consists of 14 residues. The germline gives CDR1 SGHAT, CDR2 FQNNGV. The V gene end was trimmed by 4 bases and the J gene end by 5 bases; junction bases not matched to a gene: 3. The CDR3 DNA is TGTGCCAGCAGCTCGGGACTAGCTAACAATGAGCAGTTCTTC. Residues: CASSSGLANNEQFF.

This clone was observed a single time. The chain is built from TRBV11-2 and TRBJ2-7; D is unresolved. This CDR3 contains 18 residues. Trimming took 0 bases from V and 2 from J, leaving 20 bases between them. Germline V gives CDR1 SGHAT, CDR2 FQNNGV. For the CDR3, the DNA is TGTGCCAGCAGCTTAGATATAGGCGGAATAATAACAGCCTACGAGCAGTACTTC. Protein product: CASSLDIGGIITAYEQYF. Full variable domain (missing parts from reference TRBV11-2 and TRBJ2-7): EAGVAQSPRYKIIEKRQSVAFWCNPISGHATLYWYQQILGQGPKLLIQFQNNGVVDDSQLPKDRFSAERLKGVDSTLKIQPAKLEDSAVYLCASSLDIGGIITAYEQYFGPGTRLTVT.

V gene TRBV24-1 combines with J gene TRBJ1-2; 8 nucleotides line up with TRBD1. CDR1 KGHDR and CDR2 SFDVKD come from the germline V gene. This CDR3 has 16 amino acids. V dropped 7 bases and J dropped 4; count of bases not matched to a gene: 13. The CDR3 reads CATSGTGTGFGYGYTF. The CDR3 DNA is TGTGCCACCAGCGGAACCGGGACAGGATTTGGCTATGGCTACACCTTC.

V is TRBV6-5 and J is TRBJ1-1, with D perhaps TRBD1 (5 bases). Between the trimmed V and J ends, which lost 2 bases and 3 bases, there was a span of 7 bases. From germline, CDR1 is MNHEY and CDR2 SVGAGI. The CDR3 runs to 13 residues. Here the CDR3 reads CASSYGADTEAFF. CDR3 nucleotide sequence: TGTGCCAGCAGTTACGGGGCGGACACTGAAGCTTTCTTT.

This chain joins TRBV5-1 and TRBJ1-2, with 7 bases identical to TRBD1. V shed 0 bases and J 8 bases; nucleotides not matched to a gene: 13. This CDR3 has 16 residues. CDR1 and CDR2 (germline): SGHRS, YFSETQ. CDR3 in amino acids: CASSLAGGAHLLGYTF. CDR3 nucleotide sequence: TGCGCCAGCAGCTTGGCAGGGGGGGCGCATTTATTGGGCTACACCTTC.

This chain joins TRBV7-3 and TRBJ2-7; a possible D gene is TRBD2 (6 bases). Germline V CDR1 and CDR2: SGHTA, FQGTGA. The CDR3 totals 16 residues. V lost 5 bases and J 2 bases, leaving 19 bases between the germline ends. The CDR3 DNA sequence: TGTGCCAGCAGCCCGTTCGGGGTGGGGGGACCCTACGAGCAGTACTTC. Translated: CASSPFGVGGPYEQYF.

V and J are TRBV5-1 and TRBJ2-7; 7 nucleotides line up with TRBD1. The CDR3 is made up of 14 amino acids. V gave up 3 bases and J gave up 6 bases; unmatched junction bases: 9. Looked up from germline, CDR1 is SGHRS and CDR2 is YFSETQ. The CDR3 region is CASSWPTRGSEQYF. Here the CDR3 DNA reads TGCGCCAGCAGCTGGCCCACCAGGGGGAGCGAGCAGTACTTC. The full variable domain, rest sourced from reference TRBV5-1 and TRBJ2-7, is KAGVTQTPRYLIKTRGQQVTLSCSPISGHRSVSWYQQTPGQGLQFLFEYFSETQRNKGNFPGRFSGRQFSNSRSEMNVSTLELGDSALYLCASSWPTRGSEQYFGPGTRLTVT.

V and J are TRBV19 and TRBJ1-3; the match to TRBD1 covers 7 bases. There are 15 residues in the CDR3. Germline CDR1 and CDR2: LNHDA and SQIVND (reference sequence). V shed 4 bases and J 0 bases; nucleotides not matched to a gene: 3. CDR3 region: CASSRGTASGNTIYF. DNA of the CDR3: TGTGCCAGTAGTAGAGGGACAGCCTCTGGAAACACCATATATTTT.

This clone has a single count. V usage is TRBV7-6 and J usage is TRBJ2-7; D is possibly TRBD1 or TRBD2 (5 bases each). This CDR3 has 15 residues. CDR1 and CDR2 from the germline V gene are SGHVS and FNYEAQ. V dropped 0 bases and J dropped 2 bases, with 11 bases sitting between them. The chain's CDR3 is CASSLAGRGAYEQYF. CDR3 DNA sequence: TGTGCCAGCAGCTTAGCAGGGAGAGGGGCCTACGAGCAGTACTTC.